A single sample gave rise to the 13 T cell receptor beta chains below, sequenced in a study of T-cell reconstitution after alpha-beta-depleted transplantation in children (dated by TCRdb to 2016 to 2017). The receptor library was made with PCR. These reads were obtained on an Illumina HiSeq 2500. Molecular barcoding was employed in the preparation of TCR libraries, with unique molecular identifiers being used to normalize TCRbeta repertoire quantification. TCRdb reanalyzed the raw reads on its own, using fastp at Q25 for trimming and MiXCR for clone calling, and kept in-frame beta chains. Every entry covers one CDR3 protein and lists the most common genes and DNA from its rows. The sample contains 640,000 or so distinct CDR3 sequences, around 16% of them found a single time. The top ten hold approximately 1% of the sample. Sequencing used PBMCs from the stem cell graft donor, obtained from the stem cell graft. The receptors come from a human donor who donated a stem cell graft to a child with acute myeloid leukemia.

This clonotype showed up many times. The chain combines TRBV29-1 with TRBJ2-5; 11 bases fit TRBD2. Germline-derived CDR1 and CDR2 are SQVTM and ANQGSEA. V was clipped by 5 bases and J by 8 bases; unmatched bases: 10. The CDR3 is made up of 14 amino acids. The chain's CDR3 is CSVPSGGPRRTQYF. Here the CDR3 DNA reads TGCAGCGTTCCTAGCGGGGGGCCTCGTAGAACCCAGTACTTC.

In its sample, this clonotype was seen a few times. The chain uses TRBV12-3 or TRBV12-4 and TRBJ1-5, with D unclear. V dropped 7 bases and J dropped 2 bases, with 12 bases sitting between them. The CDR3 runs to 14 residues. The DNA of the CDR3 is TGTGCCAGCAAGGCCGATGGGGGCAATCAGCCCCAGCATTTT. Protein sequence: CASKADGGNQPQHF.

This clonotype occurred a few times. The chain couples TRBV24-1 to TRBJ2-1; D is perhaps TRBD1 or TRBD2 (5 bases each). With 4 bases removed from V and 4 bases from J, the gap between germline ends came to 13 bases. The CDR3 length is 15 residues. Germline loops: CDR1 KGHDR, CDR2 SFDVKD. DNA for the CDR3: TGTGCCACCAGTGACCGTCCGGGGCCTTACAATGAGCAGTTCTTC. Translation gives CATSDRPGPYNEQFF.

This clonotype occurred a few times. This sequence joins TRBV7-2 and TRBJ1-1, with D perhaps TRBD1 (6 bases). V lost 3 bases, J lost 5 bases, and 16 bases lay in between. Germline lookup yields CDR1 SGHTA and CDR2 FQGNSA. This CDR3 has 15 residues. The CDR3 protein is CASSFLKGVRTEAFF. Written as DNA, the CDR3 is TGTGCCAGCAGCTTTCTTAAGGGGGTCCGAACTGAAGCTTTCTTT.

This rearrangement joins TRBV12-3 or TRBV12-4 to TRBJ1-1; TRBD1 matches 8 bases. This CDR3 region has 15 residues. J was trimmed by 0 bases and V by 6 bases; bases with no gene match: 6. This CDR3 is CASSPLGQVNTEAFF. The CDR3 bases are TGTGCCAGCAGCCCATTGGGACAGGTGAACACTGAAGCTTTCTTT.

This clonotype was detected a few times. The chain carries TRBV4-2 and TRBJ1-4, with TRBD1 matching over 7 bases. V was clipped by 2 bases and J by 3 bases; unmatched bases: 18. Germline-derived CDR1 and CDR2 are LGHNA and YNFKEQ. The CDR3 runs to 20 residues. The CDR3, as DNA: TGTGCCAGCAGCCAACCCTATTTAGGACAGGAGGTCGGTGCTAATGAAAAACTGTTTTTT. Protein product: CASSQPYLGQEVGANEKLFF.

This clonotype was detected a few times. The rearrangement uses TRBV5-6 and TRBJ1-1; unclear D gene. The germline gives CDR1 SGHDT, CDR2 YYEEEE. This CDR3 region has 14 residues. V lost 5 bases and J lost 3, with 14 bases in between. In DNA, the CDR3 is TGTGCCAGCAGTGGGATAGAACGATACACTGAAGCTTTCTTT. It encodes CASSGIERYTEAFF.

The J gene is TRBJ2-1, the V gene TRBV5-1; unclear D gene. V lost 0 bases, J lost 8 bases, and 6 bases lay in between. From germline, CDR1 is SGHRS and CDR2 YFSETQ. The length of the CDR3 is 12 residues. CDR3 amino acids: CASSLDWDEQFF. The CDR3 bases are TGCGCCAGCAGCTTGGATTGGGATGAGCAGTTCTTC.

This chain uses TRBV7-9 with TRBJ2-1; maybe TRBD1 (5 bases). The germline gives CDR1 SEHNR, CDR2 FQNEAQ (reference sequence). CDR3 size: 13 residues. V was clipped by 5 bases and J by 9 bases, with 14 bases between them. CDR3 in DNA: TGTGCCAGCAGCGGATCAGGGTTCGGTGAGCAGTTCTTC. Protein product: CASSGSGFGEQFF.

The table lists this clonotype with a few counts. The genes are TRBV6-2 or TRBV6-3 and TRBJ2-1; the D call may be TRBD1 or TRBD2 (5 bases each). Trimming took off 6 bases at V and 9 bases at J, with 12 bases between the two ends. CDR1 MNHEY and CDR2 SVGEGT come from the germline V gene. CDR3 length: 12 residues. The CDR3, as DNA: TGTGCCAGCAGCCCCGGGGCCGGTGAGCAGTTCTTC. Residues: CASSPGAGEQFF.

The rearrangement uses TRBV29-1 and TRBJ1-1; D gene uncertain. Between the trimmed V and J ends, which lost 1 base and 4 bases, there was a span of 10 bases. Germline V gene sequence: CDR1 SQVTM, CDR2 ANQGSEA. This CDR3 is 13 amino acids long. The CDR3 here is CSVEGGIGTEAFF. The DNA for the CDR3 is TGCAGCGTTGAAGGCGGGATTGGCACTGAAGCTTTCTTT.

This clonotype was picked up many times. In nucleotides, the CDR3 is TGCAGTGCTAAGGACAGTTTGAACACTGAAGCTTTCTTT. This encodes CSAKDSLNTEAFF. The chain joins TRBV20-1 to TRBJ1-1, with TRBD1 as a possible D gene (6 bases). V was trimmed by 4 bases and J by 0 bases, leaving 9 bases between them. The germline CDR1 and CDR2 sequences are DFQATT and SNEGSKA (reference sequence). CDR3 length equals 13 residues.

This clonotype was seen many times. The chain links TRBV6-5 to TRBJ2-5; no clear D gene. V shed 2 bases and J shed 3 bases, with 7 bases lying between them. CDR1 MNHEY and CDR2 SVGAGI come from the germline V gene. The CDR3 has 13 amino acids. CDR3 residues: CASSYGREETQYF. The DNA of the CDR3 is TGTGCCAGCAGTTACGGACGGGAAGAGACCCAGTACTTC.